The following is a T cell receptor beta chain sequence with its context. Its specificity is not known. This sample was included in a study of early T cells in non-severe SARS-CoV-2 infection. Study-level information: Unpaired chains resulted from sequencing bulk RNA of unsorted whole blood.

Per germline, CDR1 SGHTA and CDR2 FQGNSA. Trimming cost V 4 bases and J 8 bases; bases outside gene matches: 6. The CDR3 consists of 14 residues. The study's findings and limits: CD4 and private specificities were missed by VDJdb matching, which favored anti-spike CD8 responses.

Individual cDNA molecules carried attached unique molecular identifiers. TCRdb re-called the 5' RACE reads through MiXCR, storing one row per CDR3 protein. This sample has roughly 70,000 distinct CDR3 sequences, with roughly 18% found just once. The receptor comes from an adult who was a healthcare worker with PCR-confirmed SARS-CoV-2 infection or an uninfected control (not recorded which). The sequencing used whole blood, collected at baseline. The J gene is TRBJ1-4, the V gene TRBV7-2; 8 bases fit TRBD1. The DNA of the CDR3 is TGTGCCAGCAGCTCACAGGGGGAGCTAGAAAAACTGTTTTTT. Its protein is CASSSQGELEKLFF.